The clone carrying this T cell receptor (beta chain) appeared a few times. This specimen belongs to a study of early T cells in non-severe SARS-CoV-2 infection. Germline loops: CDR1 MNHEY, CDR2 SVGEGT. Trimming removed 4 bases from V and 3 bases from J, with 16 bases in between. This CDR3 has 15 residues. Unique molecular identifiers were added to individual cDNA molecules. TCRdb itself ran the 5' RACE reads through MiXCR, one entry per CDR3 protein. The sample carries under 50,000 distinct CDR3 sequences, about 4% recorded once. The sequence came from an adult who was a healthcare worker with PCR-confirmed SARS-CoV-2 infection or an uninfected control (not recorded which). The sequencing input was whole blood. The V call is TRBV6-2 or TRBV6-3, the J call TRBJ2-7; D tentatively fits TRBD1 or TRBD2 (6 bases each). CDR3 nucleotides: TGTGCCAGCAGTTCTCGGCGGGACACAGACTACGAGCAGTACTTC. Its protein product is CASSSRRDTDYEQYF.